What follows are 25 T cell receptor beta chains derived from one specimen sequenced in a study of regulatory T cells in long-lasting Graves disease. Sequencing libraries for TCR beta were prepared with iRepertoire HTBI primers and Arm-PCR of CDR3 regions. TCRdb fed the multiplex PCR reads into MiXCR, producing one record per CDR3 protein. Among hundreds of thousands of distinct CDR3 sequences listed, roughly a sixth were seen once. Time point here: newly diagnosed GD, antithyroid drugs for less than 3 months. Isolated PBMC RNA provided the starting material for the TCR library. This sample was shared with a second study, whose subject was T cells in Graves' hyperthyroidism and ophthalmopathy.

The sequencing used peripheral blood mononuclear cells (PBMCs), collected at new diagnosis, from a patient treated with antithyroid drugs. The receptors were sampled from a middle-aged woman with Graves disease.

This clonotype was seen ten or more times. The chain links TRBV2 to TRBJ1-2; D is ambiguous. Trimming pared 9 bases from V and 0 bases from J, leaving 8 bases between. Per germline, CDR1 SNHLY and CDR2 FYNNEI. The CDR3 spans 12 residues. The CDR3 DNA follows: TGTGCCAGAGCAGTAGCTAACTATGGCTACACCTTC. Protein sequence: CARAVANYGYTF.

At least ten counts were recorded for this clonotype. V is TRBV25-1 and J is TRBJ1-1; no definite D call. The germline V gene has CDR1 MGHDK and CDR2 SYGVNS. V lost 4 bases and J 4 bases, leaving 13 bases between the germline ends. The CDR3 is 14 amino acids. CDR3: CASSVSGIGTEAFF. The CDR3 DNA is TGTGCCAGCAGTGTTTCGGGGATCGGCACTGAAGCTTTCTTT.

This clonotype was recorded at least ten times. With a much larger clone just one base away, this may be a read error. V is TRBV12-3 or TRBV12-4 and J is TRBJ2-1, with 9 nucleotides matching TRBD2. V shed 6 bases and J 5 bases; nucleotides not matched to a gene: 11. This CDR3 is built from 16 residues. This CDR3 reads CASRRSAGGPNNEQFF. Written as DNA, the CDR3 is TGTGCCAGCAGACGCTCCGCGGGGGGGCCTAACAATGAGCAGTTCTTC.

This clonotype was counted at least ten times. The rearrangement links TRBV3-1 to TRBJ2-1; no clear D gene. This CDR3 has 15 residues. Germline loops: CDR1 LGHDT, CDR2 YNNKEL (reference sequence). The germline V and J ends were trimmed by 2 bases and 2 bases, with 10 bases remaining between them. CDR3 region: CASSQQTGPYNEQFF. In nucleotides, the CDR3 is TGTGCCAGCAGCCAACAAACCGGACCCTACAATGAGCAGTTCTTC.

This clonotype was counted once. This may arise from a read error, as a much more abundant clone is one base away. The chain combines TRBV20-1 with TRBJ2-7; TRBD2 matches 13 bases. CDR1 DFQATT and CDR2 SNEGSKA come from the germline V gene (reference sequence). V shed 4 bases and J 7 bases; nucleotides not matched to a gene: 7. The CDR3 length is 14 residues. The CDR3 sequence: CSAKGLAGVSEQYF. The CDR3 DNA reads as TGCAGTGCTAAAGGACTAGCGGGGGTCAGTGAGCAGTACTTC.

This clonotype showed up many times. The rearrangement uses TRBV3-1 and TRBJ1-2; D perhaps matches TRBD1 (5 bases). This CDR3 region has 14 residues. V lost 1 base to trimming and J lost 3 bases, with 9 bases between them. Germline assignment: CDR1 LGHDT and CDR2 YNNKEL (reference sequence). CDR3 region: CASSQGGDYYGYTF. CDR3 nucleotide sequence: TGTGCCAGCAGCCAAGGGGGCGATTACTATGGCTACACCTTC.

This clonotype has just a few counts. The rearrangement joins TRBV11-2 to TRBJ2-3; D uncertain. TRBJ2-7 matches the DNA end more closely, so the J call is doubtful. The CDR3 consists of 13 residues. Germline CDR1 SGHAT, CDR2 FQNNGV. The CDR3 DNA reads as TGTGCCAGCAGCTTATCATCGATCCACGAGCAGTACTTC. This sequence encodes CASSLSSIHEQYF.

This clonotype was counted only a few times. This chain uses TRBV20-1 with TRBJ2-1; 7 bases are a match to TRBD1. This CDR3 has 12 amino acids. Germline CDR1 is DFQATT and CDR2 is SNEGSKA (reference sequence). With 8 bases clipped from V and 2 bases from J, the junction kept 3 bases outside the gene matches. The CDR3, as DNA: TGCAGTCACAGGGGAACCTACAATGAGCAGTTCTTC. As protein: CSHRGTYNEQFF.

With regard to this clonotype: Since a much larger clone is just one base distant, this may be a read error. Without the conserved terminal phenylalanine or tryptophan, this CDR3 likely stems from a read error. V usage is TRBV3-1 and J usage is TRBJ1-1; a weak D match, TRBD1 (5 bases). This CDR3 contains 15 residues. With 2 bases removed from V and 11 bases from J, the gap between germline ends came to 21 bases. CDR1 is LGHDT and CDR2 is YNNKEL in the germline V gene (reference sequence). CDR3 in amino acids: CASSQTVRGPTGAFS. Written as DNA, the CDR3 is TGTGCCAGCAGCCAAACCGTCCGGGGACCCACTGGGGCTTTCTCT.

The chain employs TRBV12-3 or TRBV12-4 and TRBJ1-3, with no clear D. Trimming shortened V by 8 bases and J by 7 bases, and 6 bases separated the two germline ends. The CDR3 length is 10 residues. The CDR3 sequence: CASGANTIYF. Here the CDR3 DNA reads TGTGCCAGCGGAGCGAACACCATATATTTT.

This clonotype has a count of ten or more. The chain combines TRBV2 with TRBJ2-6, with D maybe TRBD1 (6 bases). The V and J ends lost 4 bases and 4 bases respectively, with 17 bases between them. Germline V gives CDR1 SNHLY, CDR2 FYNNEI. CDR3 length: 17 residues. The CDR3 sequence is CASSASGTYPGANVLTF. The DNA for the CDR3 is TGTGCCAGCAGTGCCTCCGGGACATACCCCGGGGCCAACGTCCTGACTTTC.

This clonotype was detected many times. This chain links TRBV28 with TRBJ2-7; 9 nucleotides line up with TRBD1. V was pared by 5 bases and J by 2 bases, with 10 bases of the junction left unmatched. Germline CDR1 MDHEN, CDR2 SYDVKM. CDR3 size: 16 residues. CDR3 sequence (DNA): TGTGCCAGCAGTACTCCGGGACAGGGCCCTCCCTACGAGCAGTACTTC. Translating it yields CASSTPGQGPPYEQYF.

This clonotype was detected many times. The chain couples TRBV6-1 to TRBJ1-5, with a tentative D call TRBD1 (6 bases). CDR3 size: 15 residues. Trimming took off 6 bases at V and 1 base at J, with 13 bases between the two ends. Germline V lookup: CDR1 MNHNS, CDR2 SASEGT. CDR3: CASSHRVWSNQPQHF. The CDR3 DNA is TGTGCCAGCAGCCACAGGGTGTGGAGCAATCAGCCCCAGCATTTT.

This clonotype was found a few times. The chain links TRBV9 to TRBJ2-1; 10 bases fit TRBD1. CDR1 and CDR2 from the germline V gene are SGDLS and YYNGEE. The CDR3 length is 14 residues. Trimming took 2 bases from V and 5 from J; bases not matched to a gene: 1. The CDR3 DNA is TGTGCCAGCAGCGTGGGGACAGGGGACAATGAGCAGTTCTTC. Amino acid sequence: CASSVGTGDNEQFF. The complete variable domain, with remaining parts taken from reference TRBV9 and TRBJ2-1, reads DSGVTQTPKHLITATGQRVTLRCSPRSGDLSVYWYQQSLDQGLQFLIQYYNGEERAKGNILERFSAQQFPDLHSELNLSSLELGDSALYFCASSVGTGDNEQFFGPGTRLTVL.

The chain couples TRBV5-1 to TRBJ2-1, with 11 bases aligning to TRBD2. The CDR3 is made up of 18 amino acids. Per the germline V gene, CDR1 is SGHRS and CDR2 is YFSETQ. Trimming took 1 base from V and 4 from J; bases not matched to a gene: 10. The CDR3: CASSLWASGGSIYNEQFF. In DNA, the CDR3 is TGCGCCAGCAGCTTGTGGGCTAGCGGGGGGTCGATATACAATGAGCAGTTCTTC.

The sample holds many counts of this clonotype. The J gene is TRBJ1-1, the V gene TRBV12-3 or TRBV12-4; D uncertain. The ends were cut back, 5 bases at V and 11 bases at J, with 12 bases in the middle. The CDR3 totals 11 residues. CDR3 sequence reads: CASSPGSGAFF. In DNA, the CDR3 is TGTGCCAGCAGTCCCGGCAGTGGCGCTTTCTTT.

This clonotype was counted ten times or more. J is TRBJ1-4 and V is TRBV12-3 or TRBV12-4, with D maybe TRBD1 (5 bases). The CDR3 totals 18 residues. Trimming pared 6 bases from V and 0 bases from J, leaving 20 bases between. CDR3 nucleotide sequence: TGTGCCAGCAGGCCGCGGGGGGGGAGGATTGCAACTAATGAAAAACTGTTTTTT. It translates to CASRPRGGRIATNEKLFF.

This clonotype has a count of ten or more. This rearrangement joins TRBV11-2 to TRBJ2-7; D possibly corresponds to TRBD2 (7 bases). The CDR3 sequence is 18 residues long. The germline CDR1 and CDR2 sequences are SGHAT and FQNNGV. Trimming pared 0 bases from V and 1 base from J, leaving 19 bases between. The CDR3: CASSLERGDKWKSYEQYF. The CDR3 region has the DNA TGTGCCAGCAGCTTAGAACGGGGGGACAAATGGAAATCCTACGAGCAGTACTTC.

With regard to this clonotype: A clone one base away is much larger, so this may be a read error. The chain combines TRBV3-1 with TRBJ2-5; D is unresolved. Germline lookup yields CDR1 LGHDT and CDR2 YNNKEL (reference sequence). The CDR3 loop spans 15 amino acids. Trimming stripped 4 bases from V and 5 bases from J, with 17 bases between. The CDR3 DNA reads as TGTGCCAGCAGCCTAAACCCACAGAGTTACGAGACCCAGTACTTC. It is translated as CASSLNPQSYETQYF.

The gene calls are TRBV7-3 and TRBJ2-2; D gene unclear. Trimming removed 6 bases from V and 2 bases from J, with 10 bases in between. The CDR3 spans 14 residues. CDR1 SGHTA and CDR2 FQGTGA come from the germline V gene. This chain's CDR3 is CASSKGDNTGELFF. The DNA for the CDR3 is TGTGCCAGCAGTAAGGGTGATAACACCGGGGAGCTGTTTTTT.

The CDR3 nucleotides are TGTGCCAGCAGTCATTCTGGACAGACTAACTATGGCTACACCTTC. Translation: CASSHSGQTNYGYTF. J is TRBJ1-2 and V is TRBV3-1, with D possibly TRBD1 on 6 matching bases. The CDR3 sequence is 15 residues long. The germline V gene has CDR1 LGHDT and CDR2 YNNKEL (reference sequence). V lost 6 bases and J lost 0, with 14 bases in between.

There are many counts of this clonotype. The chain carries TRBV3-1 and TRBJ1-6; 7 nucleotides align to TRBD1. Germline-derived CDR1 and CDR2 are LGHDT and YNNKEL (reference sequence). This CDR3 has 16 residues. The J segment lost 4 bases and the V segment lost 3 bases, leaving 6 bases of the junction unmatched. CDR3 DNA sequence: TGTGCCAGCAGCCAGGAGGGGGCACCTTATAATTCACCCCTCCACTTT. It is translated as CASSQEGAPYNSPLHF.

This clonotype was counted ten times or more. The rearrangement links TRBV3-1 to TRBJ1-1; TRBD1 might be the D (5 bases). Germline V gives CDR1 LGHDT, CDR2 YNNKEL (reference sequence). The CDR3 is 14 residues long. V dropped 4 bases and J dropped 4 bases, with 13 bases sitting between them. In DNA, the CDR3 is TGTGCCAGCAGCCGGGGGGTAGGGAGCACTGAAGCTTTCTTT. Translation: CASSRGVGSTEAFF.

The V and J genes are TRBV29-1 and TRBJ1-1, with no clear D. From germline, CDR1 is SQVTM and CDR2 ANQGSEA. The CDR3 contains 15 residues. Trimming removed 0 bases at V and 1 base at J, with 12 bases between. The CDR3 loop reads CSVEDYGVRNTEAFF. Here the CDR3 DNA reads TGCAGCGTTGAAGATTACGGGGTAAGGAACACTGAAGCTTTCTTT. The complete variable domain, with remaining parts taken from reference TRBV29-1 and TRBJ1-1, reads SAVISQKPSRDICQRGTSLTIQCQVDSQVTMMFWYRQQPGQSLTLIATANQGSEATYESGFVIDKFPISRPNLTFSTLTVSNMSPEDSSIYLCSVEDYGVRNTEAFFGQGTRLTVV.

This clonotype came up many times. The chain carries TRBV19 and TRBJ1-1; TRBD1 might be the D (5 bases). From germline, CDR1 is LNHDA and CDR2 SQIVND (reference sequence). The CDR3 contains 17 residues. V shed 3 bases and J shed 0 bases, with 17 bases lying between them. CDR3 amino acids: CASSILGVLTMNTEAFF. CDR3 DNA sequence: TGTGCCAGTAGTATTTTAGGGGTTCTAACTATGAACACTGAAGCTTTCTTT.